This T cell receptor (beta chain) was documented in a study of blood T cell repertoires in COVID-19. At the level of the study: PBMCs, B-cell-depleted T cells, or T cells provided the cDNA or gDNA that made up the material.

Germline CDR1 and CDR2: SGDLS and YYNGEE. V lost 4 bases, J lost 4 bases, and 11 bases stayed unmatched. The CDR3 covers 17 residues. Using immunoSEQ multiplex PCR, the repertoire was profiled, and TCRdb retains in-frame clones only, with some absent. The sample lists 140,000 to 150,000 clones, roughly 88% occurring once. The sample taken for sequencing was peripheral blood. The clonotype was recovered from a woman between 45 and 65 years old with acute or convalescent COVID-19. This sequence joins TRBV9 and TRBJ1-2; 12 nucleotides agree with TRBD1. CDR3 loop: CASSSPWDRGRGYGYTF. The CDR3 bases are TGTGCCAGCAGCTCCCCGTGGGACAGGGGGCGCGGCTATGGCTACACCTTC.